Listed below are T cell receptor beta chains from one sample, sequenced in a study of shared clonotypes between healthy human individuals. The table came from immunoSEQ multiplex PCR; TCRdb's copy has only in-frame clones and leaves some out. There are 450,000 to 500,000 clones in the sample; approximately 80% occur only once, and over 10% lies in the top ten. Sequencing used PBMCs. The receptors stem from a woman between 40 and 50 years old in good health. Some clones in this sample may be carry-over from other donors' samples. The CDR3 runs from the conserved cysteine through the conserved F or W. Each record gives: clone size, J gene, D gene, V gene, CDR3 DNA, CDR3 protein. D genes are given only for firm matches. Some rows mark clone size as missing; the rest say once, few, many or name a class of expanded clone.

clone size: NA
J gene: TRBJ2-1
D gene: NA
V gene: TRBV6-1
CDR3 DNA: TGTGCCAGCAGTGCCAGGAGGGGGAAATCCTACAATGAGCAGTTCTTC
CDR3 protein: CASSARRGKSYNEQFF

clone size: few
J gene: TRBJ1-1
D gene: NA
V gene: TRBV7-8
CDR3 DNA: TGTGCCAGCAGCTTAGCGCGGCCACCAGACAGGATGAACACTGAAGCTTTCTTT
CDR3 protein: CASSLARPPDRMNTEAFF

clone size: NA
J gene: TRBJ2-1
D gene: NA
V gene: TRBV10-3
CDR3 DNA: TGTGCCATCAGCGGGAACTACAATGAGCAGTTCTTC
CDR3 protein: CAISGNYNEQFF

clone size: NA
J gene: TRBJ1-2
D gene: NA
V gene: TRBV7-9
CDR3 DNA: TGTGCCAGCACCCCTGGAACGGCCGGTGGGGGCTACACCTTC
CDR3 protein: CASTPGTAGGGYTF

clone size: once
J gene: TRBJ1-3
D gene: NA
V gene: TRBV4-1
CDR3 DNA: TGCGCCAGCAGCCAGGACAAAGGGGTTTTAGTTAACACCATATATTTT
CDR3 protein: CASSQDKGVLVNTIYF

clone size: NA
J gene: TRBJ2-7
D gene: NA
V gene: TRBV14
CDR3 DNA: TGTGCCAGCAGCCTACACGTCGGAAGCTCCTACGAGCAGTACTTC
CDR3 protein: CASSLHVGSSYEQYF

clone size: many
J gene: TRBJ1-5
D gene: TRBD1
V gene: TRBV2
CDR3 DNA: TGTGCCAGCAGCCCCGACAGGGTATCTCAGCCCCAGCATTTT
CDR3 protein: CASSPDRVSQPQHF

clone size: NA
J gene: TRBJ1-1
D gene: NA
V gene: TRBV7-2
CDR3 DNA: TGTGCCAGCAGCTTAGCAGGGACAACAAACACTGAAGCTTTCTTT
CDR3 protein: CASSLAGTTNTEAFF

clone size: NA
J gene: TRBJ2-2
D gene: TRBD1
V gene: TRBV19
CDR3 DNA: TGTGCCAGCCGACAGGGTGGCACCGGGGAGCTGTTTTTT
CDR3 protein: CASRQGGTGELFF

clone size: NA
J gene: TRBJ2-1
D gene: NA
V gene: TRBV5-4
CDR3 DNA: TGTGCCAGCAGCTTGCCGGCCAACCAGATAGGGGATGAGCAGTTCTTC
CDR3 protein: CASSLPANQIGDEQFF

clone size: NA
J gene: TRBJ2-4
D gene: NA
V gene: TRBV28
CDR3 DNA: TGTGCCAGCACGCCCCGTAAACGAGGGGTGGCCAAAAACATTCAGTACTTC
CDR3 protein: CASTPRKRGVAKNIQYF

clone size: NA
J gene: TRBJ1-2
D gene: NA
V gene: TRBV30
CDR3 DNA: TGTGCCTGGGCCGTGGGGAGTCTCTATGGCTACACCTTC
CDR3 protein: CAWAVGSLYGYTF

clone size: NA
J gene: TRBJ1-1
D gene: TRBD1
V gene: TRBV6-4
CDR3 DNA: TGTGCCAGCAGTGTCACCAGGGGGCTGAGGACTGAAGCTTTCTTT
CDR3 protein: CASSVTRGLRTEAFF

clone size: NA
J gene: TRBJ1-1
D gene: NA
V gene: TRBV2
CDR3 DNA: TGTGCCAGCAGATGGGGACCGGACACTGAAGCTTTCTTT
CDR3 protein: CASRWGPDTEAFF

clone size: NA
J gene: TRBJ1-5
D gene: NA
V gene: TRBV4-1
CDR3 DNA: TGCGCCAGCGGCGACACAGGGAATCAGCCCCAGCATTTT
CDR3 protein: CASGDTGNQPQHF